These 9 T cell receptor beta chains were all obtained from the same sample, sequenced in a study of cytomegalovirus exposure and HLA in healthy donors (dated by TCRdb to about 2017). Libraries were made using the immunoSEQ multiplex PCR assay. A mixture of 60 forward primers for TCR Vbeta segments and 13 reverse primers for TCR Jbeta segments was used in the multiplex PCR. TCRdb obtained this table from immuneACCESS and retained in-frame rearrangements with V and J assigned. These tables miss some clones; where compared with another copy, unresolved V genes account for less than half of the shortfall, and the remainder is unexplained. For this sample there are about 50,000 clones; roughly 80% appear just once. The ten most abundant clones make up 2.5% to 3% of the sample. The material sequenced was PBMCs. These receptors all come from a woman between 40 and 50 years old in good health and CMV-seropositive.

The chain joins TRBV6-1 to TRBJ1-5; 9 nucleotides align to TRBD1. Germline V lookup: CDR1 MNHNS, CDR2 SASEGT. This CDR3 spans 15 amino acids. Trimming removed 6 bases from V and 2 bases from J; junction bases left unmatched: 5. The CDR3 loop is CASSSGTGRNQPQHF. In nucleotides, the CDR3 is TGTGCCAGCAGCTCCGGGACAGGGCGCAATCAGCCCCAGCATTTT.

The V and J genes are TRBV5-1 and TRBJ2-6; D gene ambiguous. The CDR3 spans 16 residues. CDR1 is SGHRS, CDR2 YFSETQ, per germline. Trimming cost V 3 bases and J 0 bases, with 10 bases left between them. For the CDR3, the DNA is TGCGCCAGCAGCTCGGGTCGTGGCTCTGGGGCCAACGTCCTGACTTTC. Amino acids: CASSSGRGSGANVLTF.

V is TRBV15 and J is TRBJ2-5; D not resolved. The V gene lost 0 bases and the J gene lost 3 bases, with 5 bases spanning the gap. Germline-derived CDR1 and CDR2 are LNHNV and YYDKDF (reference sequence). CDR3 length: 13 amino acids. The CDR3 region is CATSRDPKETQYF. CDR3 sequence (DNA): TGTGCCACCAGCAGAGACCCCAAAGAGACCCAGTACTTC.

The chain uses TRBV29-1 and TRBJ2-7; the D is unclear. Germline CDR1 and CDR2: SQVTM and ANQGSEA. The CDR3 spans 11 residues. Trimming pared 4 bases from V and 2 bases from J, leaving 6 bases between. The CDR3 spells CSVGSTYEQYF. The DNA for the CDR3 is TGCAGCGTTGGGAGCACCTACGAGCAGTACTTC.

This chain connects TRBV20-1 to TRBJ2-2; D is uncertain. The CDR3 has 11 residues. Trimming removed 4 bases from V and 6 bases from J, with 6 bases in between. CDR1 and CDR2 from the germline V gene are DFQATT and SNEGSKA (reference sequence). This chain's CDR3 is CSATNAGELFF. In DNA, the CDR3 is TGCAGTGCTACCAATGCCGGGGAGCTGTTTTTT.

The chain couples TRBV4-1 to TRBJ2-7, with 8 bases identical to TRBD1. The CDR3 consists of 14 residues. Germline trimming cut 4 bases from V and 2 bases from J; bases unmatched to any gene: 4. Germline-derived CDR1 and CDR2 are MGHRA and YSYEKL. The chain's CDR3 is CASSPGQETYEQYF. The CDR3 region has the DNA TGCGCCAGCAGCCCGGGACAGGAAACCTACGAGCAGTACTTC.

The chain recombines TRBV2 with TRBJ2-5, with TRBD2 matching over 16 bases. Germline lookup yields CDR1 SNHLY and CDR2 FYNNEI. V lost 4 bases to trimming and J lost 5 bases; unmatched junction nucleotides: 1. CDR3 size: 15 residues. CDR3 residues: CASSVGLAGGETQYF. In nucleotides, the CDR3 is TGTGCCAGCAGTGTGGGACTAGCGGGAGGGGAGACCCAGTACTTC.

The chain is built from TRBV5-1 and TRBJ2-1; the match to TRBD1 covers 8 bases. CDR1 and CDR2 from the germline V gene are SGHRS and YFSETQ. This CDR3 spans 16 amino acids. V gave up 6 bases and J gave up 6 bases; unmatched junction bases: 14. CDR3 sequence: CASTPSDRTGTNEQFF. The CDR3 nucleotides are TGCGCCAGCACACCCTCCGACCGGACAGGGACCAATGAGCAGTTCTTC.

As DNA, the CDR3 is TGTGCCAGCAGTGCCCGTGGGACACCTGATAATTCACCCCTCCACTTT. Translation gives CASSARGTPDNSPLHF. The chain links TRBV6-1 to TRBJ1-6; tentative D call: TRBD1 (6 bases). V lost 4 bases, J lost 5 bases, and 15 bases lay in between. The CDR3 totals 16 residues. Germline CDR1 reads MNHNS; CDR2 reads SASEGT.